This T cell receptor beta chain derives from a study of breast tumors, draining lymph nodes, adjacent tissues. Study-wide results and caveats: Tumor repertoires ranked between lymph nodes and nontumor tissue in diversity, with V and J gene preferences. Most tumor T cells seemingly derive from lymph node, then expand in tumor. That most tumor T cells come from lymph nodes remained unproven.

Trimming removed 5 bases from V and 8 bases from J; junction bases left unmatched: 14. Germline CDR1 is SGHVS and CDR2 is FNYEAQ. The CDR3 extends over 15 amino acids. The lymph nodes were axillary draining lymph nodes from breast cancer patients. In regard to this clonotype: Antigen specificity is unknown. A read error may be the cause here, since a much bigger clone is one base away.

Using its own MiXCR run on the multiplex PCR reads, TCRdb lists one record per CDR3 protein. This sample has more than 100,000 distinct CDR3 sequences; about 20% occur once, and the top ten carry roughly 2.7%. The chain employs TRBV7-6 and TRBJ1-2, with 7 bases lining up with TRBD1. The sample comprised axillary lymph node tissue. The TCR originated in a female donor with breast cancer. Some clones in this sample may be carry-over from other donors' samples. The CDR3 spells CASSPQDRAAEGYTF. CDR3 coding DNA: TGTGCCAGCAGCCCCCAAGACAGGGCCGCAGAAGGCTACACCTTC.